This T cell receptor beta chain was retrieved from a study of CD8+ T cells in alopecia areata. Study-wide results and limits: While patients received tofacitinib, many expanded lesional clones remained present in scalp and blood. Mice showed clearer TCR sharing than patients did, a gap that was possibly HLA-related.

As to treatment: oral pan-JAK inhibitor, 5-10 mg twice daily. This clone showed up just a few times. Its antigen is undetermined. Isolated RNA was reverse transcribed into cDNA used as the sequencing template. Profiling relied on immunoSEQ multiplex PCR, and the TCRdb table lists in-frame clones only, not all of them. The table has 87,000 or so clones, around 70% seen once. Trimming stripped 0 bases from V and 4 bases from J, with 12 bases between. Germline V gene data show CDR1 as MGHRA and CDR2 as YSYEKL. The CDR3 has 15 amino acids. The sequence was obtained from a human donor with alopecia areata. The V and J genes are TRBV4-1 and TRBJ2-5; D uncertain. The material sequenced was CD8+ T cells sorted from blood, taken around week 44, from a patient treated with tofacitinib. The CDR3 nucleotides read TGCGCCAGCAGCCAAGATATCGGCAGTCCAGAGACCCAGTACTTC. Amino acids: CASSQDIGSPETQYF.